These 29 T cell receptor beta chains share one sample of origin, sequenced in a study of identical twins. TCRdb ran MiXCR on the 5' RACE reads and lists one entry per CDR3 protein. The sample includes 350,000 to 500,000 distinct CDR3 sequences, 18% of them seen just once. Sequenced: naive T cells sorted from blood. The receptors derive from a man aged 50-59 years in good health.

The V gene is TRBV14, the J gene TRBJ2-5; D unclear. The CDR3 contains 16 residues. The germline V and J ends were trimmed by 0 bases and 2 bases, with 13 bases remaining between them. The germline CDR1 and CDR2 sequences are SGHDN and FVKESK. In DNA, the CDR3 is TGTGCCAGCAGCCAAGATTTGACCGAAGCTCAAGAGACCCAGTACTTC. Protein product: CASSQDLTEAQETQYF.

J is TRBJ2-2 and V is TRBV24-1, with TRBD2 as a possible D gene (5 bases). V gave up 1 base and J gave up 6 bases, with 11 bases separating them. The CDR3 length is 15 residues. Germline V gene lookup returns CDR1 KGHDR and CDR2 SFDVKD. Here the CDR3 reads CATSDFRGRAGELFF. Written as DNA, the CDR3 is TGTGCCACCAGTGATTTCCGGGGTAGAGCCGGGGAGCTGTTTTTT.

The chain links TRBV12-3 or TRBV12-4 to TRBJ2-1; 8 bases align to TRBD2. This CDR3 comprises 15 residues. V was pared by 3 bases and J by 5 bases, with 6 bases of the junction left unmatched. The CDR3 DNA sequence: TGTGCCAGCAGTTTCCCGGGGGGGGGTAACAATGAGCAGTTCTTC. Translation: CASSFPGGGNNEQFF.

The CDR3 region is CAIIEGLAGTYEQYF. The CDR3 bases are TGTGCCATCATCGAGGGGCTAGCGGGCACCTACGAGCAGTACTTC. This sequence joins TRBV10-3 and TRBJ2-7; 8 positions match TRBD2. CDR1 and CDR2 (germline): ENHRY, SYGVKD. This CDR3 has 15 amino acids. The J segment lost 2 bases and the V segment lost 7 bases, leaving 10 bases of the junction unmatched.

This clonotype has just a few counts. CDR3 nucleotide sequence: TGTGCCACCAGCAGTACTAGCGGGAGGGCCATAGGCCTGTTCTTC. Residues: CATSSTSGRAIGLFF. The V and J genes are TRBV15 and TRBJ2-1; TRBD2 matches at 13 bases. Germline CDR1 and CDR2: LNHNV and YYDKDF (reference sequence). Losses at the gene ends were 3 bases for V and 15 bases for J; bases not matched to a gene: 11. This CDR3 spans 15 amino acids. The full variable domain, in which reference TRBV15 and TRBJ2-1 provide the parts outside the CDR3, is DAMVIQNPRYQVTQFGKPVTLSCSQTLNHNVMYWYQQKSSQAPKLLFHYYDKDFNNEADTPDNFQSRRPNTSFCFLDIRSPGLGDTAMYLCATSSTSGRAIGLFFGPGTRLTVL.

This clonotype was seen repeatedly, ten times or more. V usage is TRBV4-2 and J usage is TRBJ2-7, with D possibly TRBD2 on 7 matching bases. Trimming took off 0 bases at V and 2 bases at J, with 20 bases between the two ends. Germline V gene sequence: CDR1 LGHNA, CDR2 YNFKEQ. CDR3 length: 18 residues. CDR3 nucleotides: TGTGCCAGCAGCCAAGAGGGTCTTAGCCGGGGGGCCCCCTACGAGCAGTACTTC. Its translation: CASSQEGLSRGAPYEQYF.

The rearrangement joins TRBV4-1 to TRBJ2-5; 16 bases line up with TRBD2. V shed 6 bases and J 5 bases; nucleotides not matched to a gene: 6. The CDR3 has 16 amino acids. CDR1 is MGHRA and CDR2 is YSYEKL in the germline V gene. The CDR3 region has the DNA TGCGCCAGCAGTAAGGGACTAGCGGGGGGGCCGGAGACCCAGTACTTC. Protein sequence: CASSKGLAGGPETQYF.

The V gene is TRBV6-2 or TRBV6-3, the J gene TRBJ2-7; D may correspond to TRBD1 or TRBD2 (5 bases each). V was shortened by 4 bases and J by 2 bases, with 15 bases between the two germline ends. CDR1 and CDR2 from the germline V gene are MNHEY and SVGEGT. The CDR3 loop spans 15 amino acids. CDR3 residues: CASSWTRGRTYEQYF. The CDR3 region has the DNA TGTGCCAGCAGTTGGACACGGGGACGCACCTACGAGCAGTACTTC.

This clonotype was detected ten times or more. This sequence joins TRBV20-1 and TRBJ2-7; weak D call: TRBD1 (5 bases). V was trimmed by 1 base and J by 6 bases, leaving 10 bases between them. CDR1 is DFQATT, CDR2 SNEGSKA, per germline (reference sequence). The CDR3 totals 12 residues. The CDR3 protein is CSARVRVAEQYF. CDR3 nucleotide sequence: TGCAGTGCTAGAGTCAGGGTGGCCGAGCAGTACTTC.

This clonotype was seen at least ten times. The chain combines TRBV28 with TRBJ2-7; TRBD2 aligns across 11 bases. The CDR3 contains 15 residues. Germline CDR1 MDHEN, CDR2 SYDVKM. V trimming: 6 bases; J trimming: 0 bases; junction bases outside the gene matches: 4. This CDR3 reads CASSHTSGSSYEQYF. In DNA form, the CDR3 reads TGTGCCAGCAGCCATACTAGCGGGAGCTCCTACGAGCAGTACTTC.

This clonotype was detected only a few times. This chain connects TRBV30 to TRBJ1-1, with unresolved D. Per the germline V gene, CDR1 is GTSNPN and CDR2 is SVGIG (reference sequence). V lost 0 bases and J 4 bases, leaving 9 bases between the germline ends. The CDR3 covers 13 residues. The CDR3: CAWSVNDATEAFF. CDR3 DNA sequence: TGTGCCTGGAGTGTCAATGATGCCACTGAAGCTTTCTTT.

This rearrangement joins TRBV11-2 to TRBJ2-2; 13 bases are shared with TRBD2. Trimming took 5 bases from V and 0 from J; bases not matched to a gene: 6. The CDR3 covers 18 residues. Germline loops: CDR1 SGHAT, CDR2 FQNNGV. CDR3 in amino acids: CASSVTSGGLPNTGELFF. DNA of the CDR3: TGTGCCAGCAGCGTGACTAGCGGGGGGCTTCCGAACACCGGGGAGCTGTTTTTT.

In this sample, this clonotype turned up a few times. The V call is TRBV5-1, the J call TRBJ2-7; the D gene is possibly TRBD2 (6 bases). Germline values: CDR1 SGHRS, CDR2 YFSETQ. V dropped 4 bases and J dropped 5 bases, with 16 bases sitting between them. This CDR3 region has 14 residues. CDR3 amino acids: CASSPGSPYDEQYF. The CDR3 DNA reads TGCGCCAGCAGCCCCGGGAGCCCCTACGACGAGCAGTACTTC.

The chain links TRBV29-1 to TRBJ2-5; D might be TRBD1 or TRBD2, each matching 5 bases. Germline-derived CDR1 and CDR2 are SQVTM and ANQGSEA. The CDR3 has 12 residues. Trimming took 4 bases from V and 4 from J, leaving 10 bases between them. DNA for the CDR3: TGCAGCGTTGTTCCGGGACCAGAGACCCAGTACTTC. It encodes CSVVPGPETQYF.

V usage is TRBV5-1 and J usage is TRBJ2-1; tentative D call: TRBD1 (6 bases). V lost 2 bases, J lost 6 bases, and 15 bases lay in between. Germline V gives CDR1 SGHRS, CDR2 YFSETQ. CDR3 length: 15 residues. In DNA form, the CDR3 reads TGCGCCAGCAGCTTTACAGGGTCTTACGGCAATGAGCAGTTCTTC. Translated, it gives CASSFTGSYGNEQFF.

This clonotype has a count of ten or more. The V gene is TRBV20-1, the J gene TRBJ2-1, with 7 bases identical to TRBD2. Trimming took 0 bases from V and 10 from J; bases not matched to a gene: 6. This CDR3 has 13 amino acids. Germline loops: CDR1 DFQATT, CDR2 SNEGSKA (reference sequence). CDR3 residues: CSAREGSSGEQFF. CDR3 bases: TGCAGTGCTAGAGAGGGTTCTAGCGGAGAGCAGTTCTTC.

This clonotype was recorded a few times. V and J are TRBV7-2 and TRBJ2-1; the D is unclear. Germline V gene lookup returns CDR1 SGHTA and CDR2 FQGNSA. The V end lost 5 bases, the J end lost 4 bases, and 18 bases lay between the germline ends. The CDR3 is made up of 16 amino acids. The CDR3 spells CASSPRTPVRYNEQFF. In DNA, the CDR3 is TGTGCCAGCAGCCCCCGGACGCCGGTGAGGTACAATGAGCAGTTCTTC. Variable domain in full (rest from reference TRBV7-2 and TRBJ2-1): GAGVSQSPSNKVTEKGKDVELRCDPISGHTALYWYRQSLGQGLEFLIYFQGNSAPDKSGLPSDRFSAERTGGSVSTLTIQRTQQEDSAVYLCASSPRTPVRYNEQFFGPGTRLTVL.

This clonotype was seen a handful of times. The chain employs TRBV5-5 and TRBJ2-1; weak D call: TRBD2 (5 bases). The CDR3 is 13 residues long. In germline, CDR1 is SGHKS, CDR2 YYEKEE (reference sequence). V dropped 4 bases and J dropped 6 bases, with 11 bases sitting between them. In nucleotides, the CDR3 is TGTGCCAGCAGCCCGACTAATATCAATGAGCAGTTCTTC. This encodes CASSPTNINEQFF.

V is TRBV20-1 and J is TRBJ2-7; 9 positions match TRBD1. In germline, CDR1 is DFQATT, CDR2 SNEGSKA (reference sequence). The CDR3 totals 13 residues. V was clipped by 3 bases and J by 5 bases; unmatched bases: 5. CDR3 DNA: TGCAGTGCTAGCATGGACAGGGGACACGAGCAGTACTTC. It specifies CSASMDRGHEQYF.

At least ten counts were recorded for this clonotype. The V gene is TRBV13, the J gene TRBJ2-2; no clear D. This CDR3 region has 13 residues. Looked up from germline, CDR1 is PRHDT and CDR2 is FYEKMQ (reference sequence). V lost 5 bases and J 7 bases, leaving 11 bases between the germline ends. CDR3 nucleotide sequence: TGTGCCAGCAGCGCTCCCTTGGGCGGGGAGCTGTTTTTT. Translated: CASSAPLGGELFF.

This chain connects TRBV6-1 to TRBJ2-4; 7 bases fit TRBD1. This CDR3 spans 13 amino acids. Germline loops: CDR1 MNHNS, CDR2 SASEGT. V gave up 5 bases and J gave up 5 bases; unmatched junction bases: 3. The chain's CDR3 is CASSRQGQNIQYF. DNA for the CDR3: TGTGCCAGCAGTCGACAGGGTCAAAACATTCAGTACTTC.

A few counts support this clonotype. The rearrangement links TRBV7-3 to TRBJ2-5; perhaps TRBD2 as D (6 bases). V lost 5 bases and J 12 bases, leaving 19 bases between the germline ends. Germline V gene lookup returns CDR1 SGHTA and CDR2 FQGTGA. The CDR3 length is 13 residues. CDR3 nucleotide sequence: TGTGCCAGCAGCCAATCGATAGCGGAACCGAAGTACTTC. Its protein is CASSQSIAEPKYF.

The chain employs TRBV4-3 and TRBJ2-3; D may correspond to TRBD1 or TRBD2 (5 bases each). With 1 base removed from V and 3 bases from J, the gap between germline ends came to 14 bases. Germline lookup yields CDR1 LGHNA and CDR2 YSLEER. This CDR3 region has 16 residues. In nucleotides, the CDR3 is TGCGCCAGCAGCCAAGTCCAGGGATGGGGGACAGATACGCAGTATTTT. The encoded protein is CASSQVQGWGTDTQYF.

V usage is TRBV5-1 and J usage is TRBJ2-5, with D unresolved. CDR3 length: 14 amino acids. The V gene lost 3 bases and the J gene lost 1 base, with 10 bases spanning the gap. Germline CDR1 reads SGHRS; CDR2 reads YFSETQ. In DNA, the CDR3 is TGCGCCAGCAGCTGGGCAGCCCTCCAAGAGACCCAGTACTTC. Protein sequence: CASSWAALQETQYF.

V is TRBV12-3 or TRBV12-4 and J is TRBJ2-3; a possible D gene is TRBD1 (6 bases). The CDR3 loop spans 15 amino acids. V lost 5 bases and J lost 3, with 15 bases in between. Here the CDR3 DNA reads TGTGCCAGCAGTCCCAGGGCAGGGGTAACAGATACGCAGTATTTT. This encodes CASSPRAGVTDTQYF.

J is TRBJ2-1 and V is TRBV27; possible D gene TRBD2, 6 bases. Trimming pared 6 bases from V and 7 bases from J, leaving 25 bases between. CDR3 length: 17 residues. Germline V gives CDR1 MNHEY, CDR2 SMNVEV (reference sequence). The CDR3 loop reads CASSHRIRGRAGNEQFF. The CDR3, as DNA: TGTGCCAGCAGCCATCGAATCCGGGGCAGGGCGGGGAATGAGCAGTTCTTC.

This chain links TRBV9 with TRBJ2-1; a weak D match, TRBD2 (5 bases). This CDR3 is 17 amino acids long. V shed 3 bases and J shed 3 bases, with 19 bases lying between them. Germline-derived CDR1 and CDR2 are SGDLS and YYNGEE. In DNA, the CDR3 is TGTGCCAGCAGCGGGAGGCTGGACCGAAAGGTCTACAATGAGCAGTTCTTC. Residues: CASSGRLDRKVYNEQFF. Using reference TRBV9 and TRBJ2-1 for the parts outside the CDR3, the full variable domain is DSGVTQTPKHLITATGQRVTLRCSPRSGDLSVYWYQQSLDQGLQFLIQYYNGEERAKGNILERFSAQQFPDLHSELNLSSLELGDSALYFCASSGRLDRKVYNEQFFGPGTRLTVL.

This clonotype was observed a few times. V is TRBV6-1 and J is TRBJ2-1, with 11 bases lining up with TRBD2. Germline assignment: CDR1 MNHNS and CDR2 SASEGT. There are 17 residues in the CDR3. V dropped 6 bases and J dropped 3; count of bases not matched to a gene: 10. CDR3 coding DNA: TGTGCCAGCAGATCCCAAAAAACTAGCGGGAGCTACAATGAGCAGTTCTTC. Its translation: CASRSQKTSGSYNEQFF.

This clonotype has at least ten counts. The chain uses TRBV11-2 and TRBJ1-6; tentatively, D is TRBD1 (6 bases). The CDR3 has 17 amino acids. Germline V gene data show CDR1 as SGHAT and CDR2 as FQNNGV. Trimming shortened V by 4 bases and J by 6 bases, and 19 bases separated the two germline ends. CDR3 bases: TGTGCCAGCAGCTCGCGCCTACAGGGTAATCTTAATTCACCCCTCCACTTT. Translated: CASSSRLQGNLNSPLHF.